The clone carrying this T cell receptor (beta chain) was seen only once. Some clones are missing from TCRdb's copy, which holds only in-frame ones; the method was immunoSEQ multiplex PCR. This table holds some 270,000 clones, approximately 90% found once. The sample is drawn from a study of blood T cell repertoires in COVID-19. CDR1 is LGHDT and CDR2 is YNNKEL in the germline V gene (reference sequence). The CDR3 sequence is 16 residues long. V lost 3 bases, J lost 0 bases, and 11 bases lay in between. This clonotype originated in a woman aged 30 to 39 with acute COVID-19. Input material: PBMCs or T cells enriched from blood (not recorded which). The chain uses TRBV3-1 (or the pseudogene TRBV3-2) and TRBJ1-4; possibly TRBD1 for D (6 bases). This CDR3 is CASSQRGTSTNEKLFF. CDR3 DNA sequence: TGTGCCAGCAGCCAGAGGGGGACCTCAACTAATGAAAAACTGTTTTTT.